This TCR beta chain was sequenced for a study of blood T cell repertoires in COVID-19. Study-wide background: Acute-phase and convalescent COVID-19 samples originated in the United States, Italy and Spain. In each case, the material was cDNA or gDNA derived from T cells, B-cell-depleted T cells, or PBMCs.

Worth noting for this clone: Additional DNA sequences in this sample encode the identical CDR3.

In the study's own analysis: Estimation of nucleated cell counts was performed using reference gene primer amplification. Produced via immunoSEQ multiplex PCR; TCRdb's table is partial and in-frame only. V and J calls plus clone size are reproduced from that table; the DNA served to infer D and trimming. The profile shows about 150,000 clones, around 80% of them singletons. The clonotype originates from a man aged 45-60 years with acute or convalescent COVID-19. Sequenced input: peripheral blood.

CDR3 loop: CASSQDGRGSSYNEQFF. DNA for the CDR3: TGCGCCAGCAGCCAAGATGGGCGGGGAAGCTCCTACAATGAGCAGTTCTTC. The chain links TRBV4-1 to TRBJ2-1; tentative D call: TRBD2 (6 bases). Germline lookup yields CDR1 MGHRA and CDR2 YSYEKL. This CDR3 comprises 17 residues. V was clipped by 0 bases and J by 0 bases, with 12 bases between them.